Reported below is one TCR beta chain. Germline values: CDR1 SGHNT, CDR2 YYREEE (reference sequence). Trimming stripped 4 bases from V and 2 bases from J, with 13 bases between. The length of the CDR3 is 14 residues. The data stem from a study of cytomegalovirus exposure and HLA in healthy donors. PCR employed 60 Vbeta and 13 Jbeta primers. Measured with immunoSEQ multiplex PCR; TCRdb has only the in-frame clones, and not every one. This sample contains more than 50,000 clones. The V call is TRBV5-4, the J call TRBJ2-7; D is perhaps TRBD1 (6 bases). The sequence derives from a man between 18 and 35 years old in good health and CMV-seropositive. Sequencing was done on a sample of PBMCs. CDR3 coding DNA: TGTGCCAGCAGCGCCGGGACACTTCCCTACGAGCAGTACTTC. Encoded protein: CASSAGTLPYEQYF. Using reference TRBV5-4 and TRBJ2-7 for the parts outside the CDR3, the full variable domain is ETGVTQSPTHLIKTRGQQVTLRCSSQSGHNTVSWYQQALGQGPQFIFQYYREEENGRGNFPPRFSGLQFPNYSSELNVNALELDDSALYLCASSAGTLPYEQYFGPGTRLTVT.